This TCR beta chain was retrieved from a study of beta chain features in type 1 diabetes (dated by TCRdb to the late 2010s). Describing the broader study: No differences in mean age, gender distribution, total cell number or subset yield were found between patients and healthy donors. A total of under 120,000,000 sorted cells were examined across all samples, and RNA yield correlated strongly with the number of cells per subset. The study compared the TCRB repertoires of sorted circulating CD4+ T cell subsets in recently diagnosed type 1 diabetes patients with those in matched healthy donors. Naive and central memory subsets were obtained from all 30 or so donors, but regulatory and stem cell-like memory subsets were isolated from only 8 patients and roughly 8 healthy donors.

The entire amount of isolated RNA was reverse transcribed using the High Capacity cDNA Reverse Transcription Kit, so the sequenced TCRB transcripts were expressed ones. Deep immunoSEQ sequencing was applied to naive, central memory and regulatory T cell samples, giving an average of roughly 3.3 million total reads per sample. Sorted cells were lysed in RLT buffer, and RNA was extracted using DNase-treated RNeasy Micro or Mini kits according to cell number. To prevent cross-contamination, every cell subset was processed on its own, while patient and healthy donor samples were processed together. The immunoSEQ multiplex PCR was used to amplify TCRB sequences from cDNA, generating 87-bp fragments that spanned the CDR3 region. Sequencing of the amplicons was performed on the Illumina HiSeq platform. As for the original processing: Synthetic template baselines were used to correct PCR bias computationally, reads within Hamming distance 2 were collapsed, and singletons that could not be merged were discarded. Reads were aligned against IMGT to assign V, D and J genes, CDR3 length and insertions or deletions at six rearrangement sites. Within each subset, clonotype counts were normalized to the number of sorted cells before true diversity and Gini coefficients were calculated with the tcR R package. The overlap coefficient, calculated on TCRB nucleotide sequences, was used to measure repertoire sharing. Out-of-frame TCRB sequences from naive cells were analyzed as a proxy for the pre-selection repertoire. This immuneACCESS table, as held by TCRdb, lists in-frame sequences with V and J called but not all clones. Of the missing ones, under half trace to an unresolved V gene in checked studies; the others have no known cause. The V and J calls and clone size were taken over from that table, and D and trimming were inferred from the DNA. For this sample the table gives around 310,000 clones, of which roughly 14% were detected only once. The top ten clonotypes cover about 0.016% of the sample.

V is pruned by 4 bases and J by 7 bases, leaving 14 bases of the junction without a gene match. Taken from cysteine to phenylalanine, the CDR3 has 17 residues. Here the CDR3 DNA is all that survives: 51 bases in frame from base 1. In the germline V gene, CDR1 corresponds to MNHNS and CDR2 to SASEGT. Each donor gave one peripheral blood draw, averaging approximately 0.11 L, which was collected into heparinised tubes. Naive, central memory, regulatory and stem cell-like memory CD4+ T cells were sorted on a BD FACSAria II using a panel including CD45RO, CCR7, CD25, CD127, CD95 and CD27. Every sorted population had a purity above 95%. Right away, PBMCs were isolated by Lymphoprep density gradient centrifugation and were stained directly, with no culture step. To minimize batch effects, samples were stained and sorted in pairs, one healthy donor with one patient per experiment. About this clone: The antigen it binds to is not known. Per-nucleotide qualities are absent, and no much larger clonotype sits a single base away.

The paper as a whole reports these results and caveats: HLA sub-analyses involved small numbers of individuals, so any influence of HLA type on TCRB rearrangement remained unresolved. Type 1 diabetes patients showed a moderate but significant shortening of TCRB CDR3 length in all four CD4+ subsets. At VDJ recombination sites, patients with type 1 diabetes made fewer insertions and deleted more nucleotides, a pattern implying thymic rearrangement abnormalities. Because cDNA rather than genomic DNA was sequenced, highly expressing activated cells could have been over-represented, although no difference in activation and CD3 levels was found between groups. Naive, central memory and regulatory TCRB repertoires appeared to be more alike among patients than among healthy donors. PCR may preferentially amplify shorter templates, but because patient and control samples were amplified and corrected together, any resulting skew would affect both groups equally.

The rearranged segments are TRBV6-1 and TRBJ2-7, with 12 middle bases fitting TRBD2. The sequence was obtained from a young woman with type 1 diabetes. Sequenced: naive CD4+ T cells from blood. According to the study, the label for this sample's cell subset or site signals: true naive CD4+ T cells. The nucleotides are TGTGCCAGCAGTGGGCCGACTAGCGGGAGCTGGACGGGGGAGCAGTACTTC. This yields the protein CASSGPTSGSWTGEQYF.